This entry lists 25 T cell receptor beta chains sequenced from one sample in a study of control samples from healthy donors and cancer patients. Profiled with immunoSEQ multiplex PCR; TCRdb holds only in-frame clones, not every one. Among approximately 140,000 clones, 80% to 95% were seen once, and the ten largest hold 4.5% to 6%. The specimen sequenced was blood. Every receptor here comes from a man aged 18 to 30 in good health.

The V gene is TRBV3-1 (or the pseudogene TRBV3-2), the J gene TRBJ2-7; no definite D call. This CDR3 comprises 11 residues. The V end was cut by 1 base, the J end by 7 bases, with 5 bases between. Germline V gives CDR1 LGHDT, CDR2 YNNKEL (reference sequence). CDR3 sequence (DNA): TGTGCCAGCAGCCAAGGGGCGGAGCAGTACTTC. This sequence encodes CASSQGAEQYF.

The J gene is TRBJ1-1, the V gene TRBV30, with D possibly TRBD1 on 5 matching bases. V was trimmed by 5 bases and J by 3 bases, leaving 13 bases between them. The CDR3 totals 13 residues. Per germline, CDR1 GTSNPN and CDR2 SVGIG (reference sequence). The CDR3 DNA sequence: TGTGCCTGGGCAGGGTCCACGGACACTGAAGCTTTCTTT. Translating gives CAWAGSTDTEAFF.

This clone was observed once. The V call is TRBV5-1, the J call TRBJ2-2, with 7 bases lining up with TRBD2. The CDR3 covers 17 residues. Per germline, CDR1 SGHRS and CDR2 YFSETQ. V was pared by 3 bases and J by 5 bases, with 13 bases of the junction left unmatched. The DNA for the CDR3 is TGCGCCAGCAGCTCGGCCCCCCCGGGGGAGGGGACCGGGGAGCTGTTTTTT. Protein product: CASSSAPPGEGTGELFF.

V gene TRBV18 combines with J gene TRBJ1-2, with D maybe TRBD1 (6 bases). This CDR3 is 16 amino acids long. Per germline, CDR1 KGHSH and CDR2 LQKENI. V was shortened by 3 bases and J by 8 bases, with 22 bases between the two germline ends. The CDR3 bases are TGTGCCAGCTCACCCCTCGGTTCTGGGGGGCGGAGAGGCTACACCTTC. This codes for CASSPLGSGGRRGYTF.

This rearrangement joins TRBV12-3 or TRBV12-4 to TRBJ1-2; D gene ambiguous. V lost 6 bases, J lost 5 bases, and 13 bases lay in between. CDR3 length: 13 amino acids. CDR3 in amino acids: CASRGWAGYGYTF. DNA of the CDR3: TGTGCCAGCAGAGGATGGGCCGGATATGGCTACACCTTC.

This rearrangement joins TRBV28 to TRBJ2-5, with TRBD1 identical over 10 bases. This CDR3 spans 19 amino acids. CDR1 is MDHEN and CDR2 is SYDVKM in the germline V gene. Trimming at V came to 3 bases and at J to 3 bases, leaving 16 bases not matched to a gene. The CDR3 DNA reads TGTGCCAGCAGTTTTTATGGGACAGGGGTCCGTCTGAGGGAAGAGACCCAGTACTTC. This sequence encodes CASSFYGTGVRLREETQYF.

J is TRBJ2-1 and V is TRBV27, with D possibly being TRBD1 (5 bases). The CDR3 length is 13 residues. Looked up from germline, CDR1 is MNHEY and CDR2 is SMNVEV (reference sequence). V lost 3 bases and J 5 bases, leaving 8 bases between the germline ends. The chain's CDR3 is CASSLGRDNEQFF. The CDR3 DNA is TGTGCCAGCAGTTTGGGCAGGGACAATGAGCAGTTCTTC.

The rearrangement links TRBV12-3 or TRBV12-4 to TRBJ2-1, with 9 bases matching TRBD2. Trimming cost V 8 bases and J 5 bases; bases outside gene matches: 4. The CDR3 extends over 13 amino acids. For the CDR3, the DNA is TGTGCCAGCGGCCGACTAGCGGACAATGAGCAGTTCTTC. Protein product: CASGRLADNEQFF.

This chain connects TRBV6-5 to TRBJ1-1; D unclear. CDR3 size: 12 residues. V was shortened by 8 bases and J by 1 base, with 8 bases between the two germline ends. CDR1 and CDR2 from the germline V gene are MNHEY and SVGAGI. The CDR3 nucleotides read TGTGCCAGCCGTCGGGAGAACACTGAAGCTTTCTTT. Translating gives CASRRENTEAFF.

With regard to this clone: At one boundary the junction diverges from the germline segment, which might be a read error. This chain links TRBV6-2 or TRBV6-3 with TRBJ2-7; D is unresolved. The germline CDR1 and CDR2 sequences are MNHEY and SVGEGT. The length of the CDR3 is 12 residues. The CDR3 reads CASGPPSYGQYF. Written as DNA, the CDR3 is TGTGCCAGCGGCCCCCCCTCTTACGGGCAGTACTTC.

This sequence joins TRBV30 and TRBJ1-5; 7 nucleotides agree with TRBD1. With V trimmed by 2 bases and J by 6 bases, 10 bases remained unmatched. Germline CDR1 GTSNPN, CDR2 SVGIG (reference sequence). This CDR3 is built from 15 residues. CDR3 nucleotide sequence: TGTGCCTGGAGTCTCAACAGGGGCTCAGGTCAGCCCCAGCATTTT. Translation: CAWSLNRGSGQPQHF.

This chain connects TRBV2 to TRBJ2-7; D remains unclear. The CDR3 runs to 13 residues. The V and J ends lost 0 bases and 7 bases respectively, with 10 bases between them. CDR1 is SNHLY and CDR2 is FYNNEI in the germline V gene. As DNA, the CDR3 is TGTGCCAGCAGTGAAGCGGTAGTGGGTGAGCAGTACTTC. Amino acids: CASSEAVVGEQYF.

V gene TRBV7-9 combines with J gene TRBJ2-3, with no clear D. This CDR3 has 14 residues. Germline V gene data show CDR1 as SEHNR and CDR2 as FQNEAQ (reference sequence). V lost 6 bases to trimming and J lost 2 bases, with 12 bases between them. CDR3 amino acids: CASSAAGDTDTQYF. The CDR3 DNA reads as TGTGCCAGCAGTGCAGCTGGGGACACAGATACGCAGTATTTT.

This clone occurred a few times. The V gene is TRBV15, the J gene TRBJ1-5; 7 bases are shared with TRBD1. This CDR3 is built from 16 residues. Unmatched junction bases numbered 14, after V lost 5 bases and J lost 7 bases. CDR1 is LNHNV, CDR2 YYDKDF, per germline (reference sequence). CDR3 sequence reads: CATSRWTQGEGQPQHF. The CDR3 DNA is TGTGCCACCAGCCGCTGGACGCAGGGGGAAGGACAGCCCCAGCATTTT.

V gene TRBV7-3 combines with J gene TRBJ2-2; D unclear. This CDR3 contains 12 residues. Germline V gives CDR1 SGHTA, CDR2 FQGTGA. The V gene lost 5 bases and the J gene lost 7 bases, with 8 bases spanning the gap. DNA of the CDR3: TGTGCCAGCAGCCGCTGGGGCGGGGAGCTGTTTTTT. Protein sequence: CASSRWGGELFF.

V usage is TRBV9 and J usage is TRBJ1-5; TRBD1 matches at 8 bases. V dropped 4 bases and J dropped 7; count of bases not matched to a gene: 7. Germline lookup yields CDR1 SGDLS and CDR2 YYNGEE. The CDR3 loop spans 14 amino acids. DNA of the CDR3: TGTGCCAGCAGCACAGGGACAGGCAGGCAGCCCCAGCATTTT. This codes for CASSTGTGRQPQHF. The variable domain in full, completed from reference TRBV9 and TRBJ1-5, reads DSGVTQTPKHLITATGQRVTLRCSPRSGDLSVYWYQQSLDQGLQFLIQYYNGEERAKGNILERFSAQQFPDLHSELNLSSLELGDSALYFCASSTGTGRQPQHFGDGTRLSIL.

V is TRBV6-5 and J is TRBJ1-1; TRBD1 is a possible D gene (5 bases). Deletions cut 8 bases from V and 2 bases from J, with 9 bases between. Germline V gene lookup returns CDR1 MNHEY and CDR2 SVGAGI. The CDR3 is 12 amino acids. CDR3: CASYQGNTEAFF. CDR3 coding DNA: TGTGCCAGCTACCAGGGAAACACTGAAGCTTTCTTT.

This clone has a single count. The V call is TRBV6-6, the J call TRBJ1-1; D is unclear. V was pared by 2 bases and J by 4 bases, with 11 bases between. Germline V lookup: CDR1 MNHNY, CDR2 SVGAGI (reference sequence). The CDR3 contains 14 residues. Here the CDR3 DNA reads TGTGCCAGCAGTTACAGTCTTTTGGCCACTGAAGCTTTCTTT. Its protein is CASSYSLLATEAFF.

CDR3 sequence: CASSVVGSSTDTQYF. DNA for the CDR3: TGTGCCAGCAGCGTAGTTGGGTCGAGCACAGATACGCAGTATTTT. The chain employs TRBV9 and TRBJ2-3; D is unresolved. The CDR3 length is 15 residues. Germline V gene sequence: CDR1 SGDLS, CDR2 YYNGEE. V was clipped by 0 bases and J by 0 bases, with 8 bases between them.

This chain links TRBV7-6 with TRBJ2-2; D may match TRBD1 or TRBD2 (7 bases each). Germline values: CDR1 SGHVS, CDR2 FNYEAQ. CDR3 size: 16 residues. With 0 bases removed from V and 4 bases from J, the gap between germline ends came to 12 bases. In nucleotides, the CDR3 is TGTGCCAGCAGCTTAGCGTCAGGGGGGGCCACCGGGGAGCTGTTTTTT. Its translation: CASSLASGGATGELFF.

The chain recombines TRBV29-1 with TRBJ2-7; D is uncertain. The CDR3 has 11 amino acids. Germline V gene sequence: CDR1 SQVTM, CDR2 ANQGSEA. V lost 7 bases to trimming and J lost 9 bases, with 16 bases between them. CDR3 bases: TGCAGCGGCTCGTCCGGCCCGGCGCAGTACTTC. Protein: CSGSSGPAQYF.

The rearrangement joins TRBV7-3 to TRBJ1-1, with D perhaps TRBD1 (5 bases). Germline V gives CDR1 SGHTA, CDR2 FQGTGA. The CDR3 length is 16 residues. V was trimmed by 8 bases and J by 5 bases, leaving 24 bases between them. The CDR3 is CASLRDPREGETEAFF. Written as DNA, the CDR3 is TGTGCCAGCCTCCGAGACCCCAGGGAAGGGGAAACTGAAGCTTTCTTT.

This clone has just a few counts. V usage is TRBV11-2 and J usage is TRBJ2-7; D not resolved. This CDR3 is 13 amino acids long. Germline values: CDR1 SGHAT, CDR2 FQNNGV. Between the trimmed V and J ends, which lost 1 base and 3 bases, there was a span of 7 bases. The CDR3 reads CASSLGVDYEQYF. DNA for the CDR3: TGTGCCAGCAGCTTAGGGGTGGACTACGAGCAGTACTTC.

This chain joins TRBV30 and TRBJ2-5; no firm D call. Germline CDR1 GTSNPN, CDR2 SVGIG (reference sequence). Trimming cost V 0 bases and J 2 bases, with 10 bases left between them. The CDR3 length is 14 residues. The CDR3 bases are TGTGCCTGGAGTGTCTCGTCCGTTCAAGAGACCCAGTACTTC. Amino acid sequence: CAWSVSSVQETQYF.

The rearrangement joins TRBV4-2 to TRBJ1-6; D ambiguous. Germline loops: CDR1 LGHNA, CDR2 YNFKEQ. V was trimmed by 1 base and J by 7 bases, leaving 20 bases between them. This CDR3 comprises 18 residues. The CDR3: CASSQGRPGGIPNSPLHF. In nucleotides, the CDR3 is TGTGCCAGCAGCCAAGGAAGACCGGGTGGTATCCCGAATTCACCCCTCCACTTT.